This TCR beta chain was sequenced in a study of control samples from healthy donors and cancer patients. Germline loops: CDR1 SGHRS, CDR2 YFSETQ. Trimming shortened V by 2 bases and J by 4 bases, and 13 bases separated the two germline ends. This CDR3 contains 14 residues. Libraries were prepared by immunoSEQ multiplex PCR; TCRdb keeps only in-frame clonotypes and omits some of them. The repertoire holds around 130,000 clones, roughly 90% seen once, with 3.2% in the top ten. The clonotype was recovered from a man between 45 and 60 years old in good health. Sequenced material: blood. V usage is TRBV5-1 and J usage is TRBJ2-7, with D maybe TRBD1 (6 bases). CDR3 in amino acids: CASSFGQQEYEQYF. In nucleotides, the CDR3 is TGCGCCAGCAGCTTTGGACAGCAAGAATACGAGCAGTACTTC.